This T cell receptor (beta chain) was captured by sequencing in a study of T-cell memory formation after mild COVID-19. General study findings and limits: Contracting CD4+ clones were located mainly in CM and EM, and CD8+ clones in EMRA.

TCRdb re-called the 5' RACE reads through MiXCR, storing one row per CDR3 protein. The sample yields about 260,000 distinct CDR3 sequences, 15% to 20% seen once. There are a few counts of this clonotype. Antigen: not known. Material for sequencing was PBMCs or a T cell subset sorted from them (not recorded which). The receptor was derived from a man aged 18 to 30 who had mild COVID-19 (a few samples of this study predate the infection). Cell type and time point are not known.

The CDR3 nucleotides read TGCAGTGCTAGAGCGGCACATTCGAACACTGAAGCTTTCTTT. It is translated as CSARAAHSNTEAFF. The gene calls are TRBV20-1 and TRBJ1-1; no firm D call. CDR1 is DFQATT, CDR2 SNEGSKA, per germline (reference sequence). This CDR3 contains 14 residues. V lost 1 base, J lost 1 base, and 10 bases lay in between.